The next 12 T cell receptor beta chains were all read from a single sample in a study of blood T cell repertoires in COVID-19. Only in-frame clones appear in the TCRdb table, and some are missing; sequencing was by immunoSEQ multiplex PCR. The table shows just under 70,000 clones, with 86% occurring only once. Sequencing used peripheral blood. The receptors stem from a man younger than 45 with acute or convalescent COVID-19.

V gene TRBV6-4 combines with J gene TRBJ2-3, with TRBD2 matching 7 bases. The junction had 5 bases not matched to a gene; V was cut back by 11 bases and J by 6 bases. The CDR3 consists of 11 residues. In germline, CDR1 is MRHNA, CDR2 SNTAGT. Here the CDR3 DNA reads TGTGCCTCTTCTAGCGGCGATACGCAGTATTTT. Translation gives CASSSGDTQYF.

The chain joins TRBV10-2 to TRBJ2-3, with 11 nucleotides matching TRBD2. The CDR3 has 17 amino acids. With 3 bases clipped from V and 2 bases from J, the junction kept 7 bases outside the gene matches. Germline lookup yields CDR1 WSHSY and CDR2 SAAADI. This CDR3 reads CASSEPLAGGSTDTQYF. CDR3 bases: TGCGCCAGCAGTGAACCCCTAGCGGGAGGCTCCACAGATACGCAGTATTTT.

The chain carries TRBV4-2 and TRBJ1-6; 8 bases align to TRBD1. The length of the CDR3 is 14 residues. CDR1 is LGHNA and CDR2 is YNFKEQ in the germline V gene. The trim removed 4 bases at V and 7 bases at J, leaving 3 bases unmatched. The chain's CDR3 is CASSPGQENSPLHF. As DNA, the CDR3 is TGTGCCAGCAGCCCGGGACAGGAAAATTCACCCCTCCACTTT.

As concerns this clone: Within the sample, other DNA sequences also encode this same CDR3. The chain combines TRBV6-5 with TRBJ2-1; 7 nucleotides align to TRBD1. Germline CDR1 MNHEY, CDR2 SVGAGI. There are 15 residues in the CDR3. Trimming removed 4 bases from V and 4 bases from J; junction bases left unmatched: 7. The CDR3 here is CASSSGRGSYNEQFF. In DNA form, the CDR3 reads TGTGCCAGCAGTTCCGGCAGGGGGTCTTACAATGAGCAGTTCTTC.

V gene TRBV27 combines with J gene TRBJ1-5; weak D call: TRBD1 (5 bases). CDR3 length: 16 residues. Germline values: CDR1 MNHEY, CDR2 SMNVEV (reference sequence). V lost 0 bases and J lost 6, with 15 bases in between. CDR3 DNA: TGTGCCAGCAGTTTATCGCGGGGGGTGATAATTCAGCCCCAGCATTTT. Translated, it gives CASSLSRGVIIQPQHF.

This rearrangement joins TRBV30 to TRBJ2-1, with 8 bases lining up with TRBD2. Germline trimming cut 4 bases from V and 4 bases from J; bases unmatched to any gene: 24. From germline, CDR1 is GTSNPN and CDR2 SVGIG (reference sequence). The length of the CDR3 is 20 residues. CDR3 loop: CAWKADLRAGGGVVYNEQFF. The CDR3, as DNA: TGTGCCTGGAAGGCCGACTTGAGGGCGGGAGGAGGGGTAGTGTACAATGAGCAGTTCTTC.

The V call is TRBV4-1, the J call TRBJ1-4; 7 bases are a match to TRBD1. The CDR3 is 15 amino acids. Germline V lookup: CDR1 MGHRA, CDR2 YSYEKL. V lost 4 bases, J lost 1 base, and 3 bases stayed unmatched. CDR3: CASSLRDRTNEKLFF. The CDR3 DNA reads as TGCGCCAGCAGCCTCCGGGACAGAACTAATGAAAAACTGTTTTTT.

The gene calls are TRBV30 and TRBJ1-5; TRBD1 matches 7 bases. This CDR3 comprises 13 residues. V lost 5 bases, J lost 5 bases, and 6 bases stayed unmatched. Germline loops: CDR1 GTSNPN, CDR2 SVGIG (reference sequence). The CDR3 bases are TGTGCCTGGCAACAGGGGATCCATCAGCCCCAGCATTTT. Residues: CAWQQGIHQPQHF.

This chain uses TRBV18 with TRBJ1-5, with a weak D call TRBD1 (6 bases). The CDR3 loop spans 15 amino acids. V lost 3 bases and J lost 7, with 16 bases in between. The germline CDR1 and CDR2 sequences are KGHSH and LQKENI. In DNA, the CDR3 is TGTGCCAGCTCACCTTCCAGCCAAAGGGGGCAGCCCCAGCATTTT. Encoded protein: CASSPSSQRGQPQHF.

The gene calls are TRBV6-5 and TRBJ2-7; TRBD1 agrees at 9 bases. Germline V gene lookup returns CDR1 MNHEY and CDR2 SVGAGI. This CDR3 has 15 residues. V was clipped by 5 bases and J by 1 base; unmatched bases: 6. CDR3 loop: CASSTSGTGSYEQYF. In DNA, the CDR3 is TGTGCCAGCAGTACTTCCGGGACAGGGTCCTACGAGCAGTACTTC.

The chain uses TRBV10-1 and TRBJ2-3; the D gene is possibly TRBD1 (6 bases). Trimming stripped 8 bases from V and 2 bases from J, with 11 bases between. CDR3 length: 13 amino acids. Per germline, CDR1 WNHNN and CDR2 SYGVQD (reference sequence). The CDR3 spells CASGTSSTDTQYF. In DNA, the CDR3 is TGCGCCAGCGGGACATCTTCCACAGATACGCAGTATTTT.

In DNA, the CDR3 is TGCGCCAGCAGCCAAGATAGGGCTAGCGGGCTCGAGCAGTACTTC. Protein product: CASSQDRASGLEQYF. The V gene is TRBV4-3, the J gene TRBJ2-7; 8 positions agree with TRBD2. Losses at the gene ends were 0 bases for V and 6 bases for J; bases not matched to a gene: 7. Germline lookup yields CDR1 LGHNA and CDR2 YSLEER. The CDR3 runs 15 residues.